The 25 T cell receptor beta chains reported below all come from one sample, sequenced in a study of T cell responses to AZD1222 COVID-19 vaccine. Libraries were prepared by immunoSEQ multiplex PCR; TCRdb keeps only in-frame clonotypes and omits some of them. The sample holds some 150,000 clones, just over 85% seen once. The source material was peripheral blood, sampled 28 days after the second AZD1222 dose. The source of these receptors is an adult who received the AZD1222 COVID-19 vaccine.

The chain couples TRBV11-2 to TRBJ2-2, with D possibly being TRBD1 (6 bases). The V end lost 1 base, the J end lost 6 bases, and 12 bases lay between the germline ends. CDR1 is SGHAT and CDR2 is FQNNGV in the germline V gene. The CDR3 is made up of 15 amino acids. This chain's CDR3 is CASSLVEWGPGELFF. DNA of the CDR3: TGTGCCAGCAGCTTAGTGGAGTGGGGGCCCGGGGAGCTGTTTTTT.

The chain uses TRBV29-1 and TRBJ1-4; TRBD1 might be the D (6 bases). The germline CDR1 and CDR2 sequences are SQVTM and ANQGSEA. V was shortened by 0 bases and J by 8 bases, with 10 bases between the two germline ends. The CDR3 is 13 amino acids. The CDR3 DNA reads TGCAGCGTTGAAGATCGGGGGGGCGAAAAACTGTTTTTT. It codes for CSVEDRGGEKLFF.

The chain recombines TRBV28 with TRBJ1-2, with D hard to call. The CDR3 has 16 residues. The V gene lost 3 bases and the J gene lost 0 bases, with 14 bases spanning the gap. Per the germline V gene, CDR1 is MDHEN and CDR2 is SYDVKM. Here the CDR3 DNA reads TGTGCCAGCAGTTTGCCGGGAGACGCTACTAACTATGGCTACACCTTC. Translating gives CASSLPGDATNYGYTF.

The J gene is TRBJ1-2, the V gene TRBV5-1; TRBD1 agrees at 9 bases. V was pared by 4 bases and J by 3 bases, with 10 bases of the junction left unmatched. The V gene's germline CDR1 is SGHRS and CDR2 YFSETQ. The CDR3 contains 16 residues. The CDR3 loop is CASSVSTGGKDYGYTF. The DNA of the CDR3 is TGCGCCAGCAGCGTTTCGACAGGGGGTAAAGACTATGGCTACACCTTC.

This sequence joins TRBV7-2 and TRBJ1-5, with D perhaps TRBD1 (6 bases). This CDR3 region has 15 residues. The V end was cut by 1 base, the J end by 8 bases, with 15 bases between. Germline values: CDR1 SGHTA, CDR2 FQGNSA. The chain's CDR3 is CASSLGRPGVKPQHF. CDR3 nucleotides: TGTGCCAGCAGCTTAGGTCGGCCAGGGGTTAAGCCCCAGCATTTT.

This clone was seen once. The J gene is TRBJ2-3, the V gene TRBV7-2; either TRBD1 or TRBD2 may fit D (5 bases each). Trimming took off 7 bases at V and 9 bases at J, with 20 bases between the two ends. The germline V gene encodes CDR1 SGHTA and CDR2 FQGNSA. The CDR3 is 14 residues long. The CDR3, as DNA: TGTGCCAGCACCTACTGGGACCTGAAGTCCACGCAGTATTTT. The encoded protein is CASTYWDLKSTQYF.

This clone is a singleton in its sample. This sequence joins TRBV4-2 and TRBJ2-3; 14 bases agree with TRBD2. This CDR3 is built from 16 residues. V shed 4 bases and J 6 bases; nucleotides not matched to a gene: 6. Germline-derived CDR1 and CDR2 are LGHNA and YNFKEQ. This CDR3 reads CASSPRTSGGLDTQYF. In nucleotides, the CDR3 is TGTGCCAGCAGCCCAAGGACTAGCGGGGGGCTGGATACGCAGTATTTT.

The chain employs TRBV10-3 and TRBJ1-6, with D perhaps matching TRBD1 (6 bases). The CDR3 totals 13 residues. V was cut by 11 bases and J by 5 bases, with 13 bases left in between. Germline values: CDR1 ENHRY, CDR2 SYGVKD. CDR3 DNA sequence: TGTGCCGTCGCCGGACAGAATAATTCACCCCTCCACTTT. This encodes CAVAGQNNSPLHF.

DNA for the CDR3: TGCGCCAGCAGCTTGGTTTCGGGAGGGAACGTTTACAATGAGCAGTTCTTC. Its translation: CASSLVSGGNVYNEQFF. The chain employs TRBV5-1 and TRBJ2-1; 8 bases map to TRBD2. This CDR3 spans 17 amino acids. V gave up 0 bases and J gave up 4 bases; unmatched junction bases: 9. Per germline, CDR1 SGHRS and CDR2 YFSETQ. The whole variable domain, remainder taken from reference TRBV5-1 and TRBJ2-1, is KAGVTQTPRYLIKTRGQQVTLSCSPISGHRSVSWYQQTPGQGLQFLFEYFSETQRNKGNFPGRFSGRQFSNSRSEMNVSTLELGDSALYLCASSLVSGGNVYNEQFFGPGTRLTVL.

The chain couples TRBV4-2 to TRBJ1-2; D possibly corresponds to TRBD1 (6 bases). Germline V gene data show CDR1 as LGHNA and CDR2 as YNFKEQ. V lost 4 bases and J lost 7, with 22 bases in between. This CDR3 spans 16 amino acids. The CDR3 nucleotides read TGTGCCAGCAGCCCTCGCGAGGGGGTCGATCTAGGTGGCTACACCTTC. This sequence encodes CASSPREGVDLGGYTF.

V usage is TRBV5-6 and J usage is TRBJ1-5; the D is unclear. This CDR3 has 14 amino acids. Germline-derived CDR1 and CDR2 are SGHDT and YYEEEE. V lost 6 bases and J 3 bases, leaving 13 bases between the germline ends. The CDR3 here is CASTKWTFNQPQHF. CDR3 coding DNA: TGTGCCAGCACTAAGTGGACCTTCAATCAGCCCCAGCATTTT.

The J gene is TRBJ1-1, the V gene TRBV7-2; D call uncertain. Germline V gene sequence: CDR1 SGHTA, CDR2 FQGNSA. V dropped 0 bases and J dropped 0 bases, with 5 bases sitting between them. The CDR3 is 14 residues long. CDR3 region: CASSLAEVNTEAFF. The CDR3 DNA reads TGTGCCAGCAGCTTAGCGGAGGTGAACACTGAAGCTTTCTTT.

The chain employs TRBV18 and TRBJ2-2; D gene uncertain. CDR1 is KGHSH and CDR2 is LQKENI in the germline V gene. The CDR3 length is 14 residues. Trimming shortened V by 1 base and J by 2 bases, and 5 bases separated the two germline ends. This chain's CDR3 is CASSPQGNTGELFF. DNA of the CDR3: TGTGCCAGCTCACCACAGGGTAACACCGGGGAGCTGTTTTTT.

The chain couples TRBV6-5 to TRBJ2-7; D is possibly TRBD1 or TRBD2 (5 bases each). The V end lost 0 bases, the J end lost 5 bases, and 14 bases lay between the germline ends. The CDR3 spans 15 residues. Germline loops: CDR1 MNHEY, CDR2 SVGAGI. The DNA of the CDR3 is TGTGCCAGCAGTTACTCCGGGACGATAGCACACGAGCAGTACTTC. Translated, it gives CASSYSGTIAHEQYF.

This clone appeared once. The chain couples TRBV18 to TRBJ1-1; TRBD1 aligns across 7 bases. CDR3 length: 13 residues. The germline CDR1 and CDR2 sequences are KGHSH and LQKENI. V was pared by 2 bases and J by 6 bases, with 3 bases of the junction left unmatched. For the CDR3, the DNA is TGTGCCAGCTCACCAACAGGGGCGGCTGAAGCTTTCTTT. Its protein is CASSPTGAAEAFF.

The chain couples TRBV4-1 to TRBJ2-2; 7 bases line up with TRBD2. CDR1 MGHRA and CDR2 YSYEKL come from the germline V gene. The V and J ends lost 7 bases and 5 bases, in that order; junction bases with no gene match: 10. The CDR3 spans 15 residues. CDR3: CASKKRAGWTGELFF. In DNA, the CDR3 is TGCGCCAGCAAAAAGAGAGCGGGATGGACCGGGGAGCTGTTTTTT.

The rearrangement links TRBV3-1 (or the pseudogene TRBV3-2) to TRBJ2-1; unclear D gene. V shed 0 bases and J shed 3 bases, with 9 bases lying between them. The CDR3 length is 15 residues. Germline V CDR1 and CDR2: LGHDT, YNNKEL (reference sequence). The CDR3 sequence is CASSQEALGYNEQFF. The CDR3 DNA sequence: TGTGCCAGCAGCCAAGAGGCGTTGGGCTACAATGAGCAGTTCTTC.

The gene calls are TRBV30 and TRBJ1-6, with no clear D. CDR1 and CDR2 from the germline V gene are GTSNPN and SVGIG (reference sequence). The V and J ends lost 2 bases and 4 bases respectively, with 12 bases between them. The CDR3 runs to 15 residues. CDR3 in DNA: TGTGCCTGGAGTCCCTCCTGGGCTTATAATTCACCCCTCCACTTT. Translated: CAWSPSWAYNSPLHF.

This clone has a handful of counts. The rearrangement joins TRBV29-1 to TRBJ2-7; D is ambiguous. Germline V lookup: CDR1 SQVTM, CDR2 ANQGSEA. Trimming cost V 2 bases and J 3 bases, with 11 bases left between them. This CDR3 is built from 13 residues. CDR3 region: CSVEPEVGYEQYF. CDR3 in DNA: TGCAGCGTTGAACCGGAAGTGGGCTACGAGCAGTACTTC.

The chain couples TRBV9 to TRBJ2-1, with 10 nucleotides matching TRBD2. CDR1 and CDR2 from the germline V gene are SGDLS and YYNGEE. After removal of 4 bases from V and 3 bases from J, the junction contained 4 bases not matched to a gene. This CDR3 contains 15 residues. CDR3 region: CASSSSSGGYNEQFF. DNA of the CDR3: TGTGCCAGCAGCTCCTCTAGCGGGGGCTACAATGAGCAGTTCTTC. Supplemented by reference TRBV9 and TRBJ2-1, the full variable domain reads DSGVTQTPKHLITATGQRVTLRCSPRSGDLSVYWYQQSLDQGLQFLIQYYNGEERAKGNILERFSAQQFPDLHSELNLSSLELGDSALYFCASSSSSGGYNEQFFGPGTRLTVL.

This clone was seen a single time. The chain is built from TRBV18 and TRBJ1-3, with a tentative D call TRBD1 (6 bases). Germline V CDR1 and CDR2: KGHSH, LQKENI. V was pared by 3 bases and J by 0 bases, with 12 bases between. This CDR3 comprises 16 residues. This CDR3 is CASSPNTGISGNTIYF. CDR3 coding DNA: TGTGCCAGCTCACCTAATACAGGGATCTCTGGAAACACCATATATTTT.

This clone appeared a single time. The chain has TRBV18 and TRBJ2-4; D might be TRBD2 (6 bases). Germline V lookup: CDR1 KGHSH, CDR2 LQKENI. The CDR3 is 16 amino acids. Trimming took off 3 bases at V and 0 bases at J, with 12 bases between the two ends. Here the CDR3 DNA reads TGTGCCAGCTCACCGGAGGGCTGGCTAGCCAAAAACATTCAGTACTTC. Translation: CASSPEGWLAKNIQYF.

This chain connects TRBV29-1 to TRBJ1-3; 9 bases are a match to TRBD1. From germline, CDR1 is SQVTM and CDR2 ANQGSEA. The CDR3 is made up of 13 amino acids. With V trimmed by 6 bases and J by 8 bases, 8 bases remained unmatched. The CDR3 reads CSVARDRADTIYF. The CDR3 DNA follows: TGCAGCGTCGCCCGGGACAGGGCAGACACCATATATTTT.

CDR3 amino acids: CASSQQGKGNYGYTF. The CDR3 nucleotides are TGTGCCAGCAGCCAACAGGGGAAAGGGAACTATGGCTACACCTTC. The rearrangement joins TRBV7-2 to TRBJ1-2, with 7 bases lining up with TRBD1. CDR1 SGHTA and CDR2 FQGNSA come from the germline V gene. With V trimmed by 5 bases and J by 2 bases, 8 bases remained unmatched. The CDR3 loop spans 15 amino acids.

The V gene is TRBV5-1, the J gene TRBJ1-4, with 9 positions matching TRBD1. CDR1 and CDR2 (germline): SGHRS, YFSETQ. CDR3 length: 17 residues. Trimming at V came to 0 bases and at J to 2 bases, leaving 5 bases not matched to a gene. The CDR3 sequence: CASSLGDREWTNEKLFF. Written as DNA, the CDR3 is TGCGCCAGCAGCTTGGGGGACAGGGAGTGGACTAATGAAAAACTGTTTTTT.